This T cell receptor beta chain was documented in a study of identical twins. Regarding the study as a whole: The abundant beta clonotypes from cord blood had fewer insertions, and memory repertoires had none of this.

Template switching created a universal primer site, and the cDNA included unique molecular identifiers. MiXCR was run by TCRdb on the 5' RACE reads, yielding one entry per CDR3 protein. This repertoire shows around 240,000 distinct CDR3 sequences, over 9.5% found once; its top ten account for roughly 10%. This clonotype was seen many times. Its antigen is unidentified. V shed 3 bases and J shed 2 bases, with 14 bases lying between them. This CDR3 is built from 16 residues. CDR1 and CDR2 from the germline V gene are SGHDT and YYEEEE. V is TRBV5-6 and J is TRBJ2-2; D is perhaps TRBD1 (5 bases). Sequenced material: memory T cells sorted from blood. The receptor was isolated from a man over 45 in good health. CDR3 loop: CASSWQGGSNTGELFF. CDR3 bases: TGTGCCAGCAGCTGGCAGGGCGGTAGTAACACCGGGGAGCTGTTTTTT.